These 21 T cell receptor beta chains share one sample of origin, sequenced in a study of T cells after yellow fever vaccination. TCRdb ran MiXCR on the 5' RACE reads and lists one entry per CDR3 protein. The table records just over 300,000 distinct CDR3 sequences, around 3.6% of them present only once. This material consisted of PBMCs, taken on the day of the yellow fever booster vaccination. Receptors originate from a man between 18 and 35 years old who received the YFV17D yellow fever vaccine.

This clonotype was seen ten or more times. The J gene is TRBJ2-3, the V gene TRBV11-2; possibly TRBD2 for D (6 bases). The V end lost 5 bases, the J end lost 2 bases, and 17 bases lay between the germline ends. This CDR3 spans 16 amino acids. CDR1 and CDR2 (germline): SGHAT, FQNNGV. DNA for the CDR3: TGTGCCAGCAGCGGAGCTAGCGCTACAGACACAGATACGCAGTATTTT. It encodes CASSGASATDTDTQYF.

This clonotype was picked up many times. A read error may be the cause here, since a much bigger clone is one base away. This chain uses TRBV5-1 with TRBJ2-5, with a tentative D call TRBD2 (6 bases). Trimming took off 0 bases at V and 3 bases at J, with 9 bases between the two ends. Germline CDR1 and CDR2: SGHRS and YFSETQ. This CDR3 has 14 residues. The CDR3: CASSLGGVEETQYF. CDR3 DNA sequence: TGCGCCAGCAGCTTGGGGGGGGTCGAAGAGACCCAGTACTTC.

This clonotype was seen at least ten times. V is TRBV10-1 and J is TRBJ2-7; D ambiguous. This CDR3 is built from 14 residues. Between the trimmed V and J ends, which lost 8 bases and 4 bases, there was a span of 18 bases. The germline CDR1 and CDR2 sequences are WNHNN and SYGVQD (reference sequence). Written as DNA, the CDR3 is TGCGCCAGCTCTTCGACCTCACTCGTTTACGAGCAGTACTTC. It codes for CASSSTSLVYEQYF.

Ten or more counts support this clonotype. J is TRBJ1-3 and V is TRBV10-3; possibly TRBD1 for D (5 bases). Germline CDR1 is ENHRY and CDR2 is SYGVKD. The V end lost 6 bases, the J end lost 4 bases, and 7 bases lay between the germline ends. CDR3 length equals 12 residues. CDR3 in DNA: TGTGCCATCAGAGGGACCGGAAACACCATATATTTT. This codes for CAIRGTGNTIYF.

The sample holds many counts of this clonotype. V gene TRBV5-5 combines with J gene TRBJ2-5; TRBD1 matches 12 bases. The CDR3 is made up of 15 amino acids. With 2 bases clipped from V and 4 bases from J, the junction kept 3 bases outside the gene matches. The germline V gene has CDR1 SGHKS and CDR2 YYEKEE (reference sequence). As DNA, the CDR3 is TGTGCCAGCAGCTTAGGGACAGGGGGCGGAGAGACCCAGTACTTC. Amino acid sequence: CASSLGTGGGETQYF.

This chain links TRBV20-1 with TRBJ2-5; no reliable D call. The CDR3 consists of 15 residues. Trimming shortened V by 6 bases and J by 4 bases, and 21 bases separated the two germline ends. Germline V gene lookup returns CDR1 DFQATT and CDR2 SNEGSKA (reference sequence). As DNA, the CDR3 is TGCAGTGCCCCCCCAGGCGGCAAAACTGTAGAGACCCAGTACTTC. This gives the protein CSAPPGGKTVETQYF.

This sequence joins TRBV6-6 and TRBJ2-7; 9 nucleotides agree with TRBD2. This CDR3 has 15 residues. Per the germline V gene, CDR1 is MNHNY and CDR2 is SVGAGI (reference sequence). V lost 5 bases, J lost 3 bases, and 8 bases stayed unmatched. The CDR3 is CASSAETSGYYEQYF. CDR3 DNA sequence: TGTGCCAGCAGTGCCGAAACTAGCGGGTACTACGAGCAGTACTTC.

This clonotype was seen ten or more times. The rearrangement joins TRBV12-3 or TRBV12-4 to TRBJ2-3; 7 bases are shared with TRBD1. The CDR3 length is 15 residues. V shed 1 base, J shed 4 bases, and the junction held 5 bases outside the gene matches. The CDR3 DNA reads TGTGCCAGCAGTTTAGGCGACAGGGCCCCAGATACGCAGTATTTT. Encoded protein: CASSLGDRAPDTQYF.

The chain joins TRBV7-2 to TRBJ2-3, with unresolved D. The V gene's germline CDR1 is SGHTA and CDR2 FQGNSA. Trimming cost V 3 bases and J 6 bases, with 10 bases left between them. The length of the CDR3 is 13 residues. CDR3 coding DNA: TGTGCCAGCAGCTTTTTGGCGCGTGATACGCAGTATTTT. This encodes CASSFLARDTQYF.

The chain carries TRBV28 and TRBJ2-6; TRBD2 might be the D (6 bases). Looked up from germline, CDR1 is MDHEN and CDR2 is SYDVKM. The CDR3 is made up of 17 amino acids. V gave up 6 bases and J gave up 4 bases, with 19 bases separating them. This chain's CDR3 is CASSPRSGVSGANVLTF. The CDR3 coding sequence is TGTGCCAGCAGCCCTCGTTCGGGGGTTTCGGGGGCCAACGTCCTGACTTTC.

In its sample, this clonotype was seen once. A much larger clone lies one base from this, so it may be a read error. This chain joins TRBV5-1 and TRBJ2-4; 8 positions agree with TRBD1. The germline V gene encodes CDR1 SGHRS and CDR2 YFSETQ. Germline trimming cut 1 base from V and 9 bases from J; bases unmatched to any gene: 9. The CDR3 extends over 15 amino acids. The CDR3 protein is CASSLQGAPRIIQYF. In DNA form, the CDR3 reads TGCGCCAGCAGCTTGCAGGGGGCGCCTAGGATCATTCAGTACTTC.

In this sample, this clonotype turned up many times. The J gene is TRBJ1-1, the V gene TRBV7-2, with 7 bases lining up with TRBD1. In germline, CDR1 is SGHTA, CDR2 FQGNSA. The CDR3 has 14 amino acids. V shed 5 bases and J 3 bases; nucleotides not matched to a gene: 6. For the CDR3, the DNA is TGTGCCAGCAGCGTACCGGGACAGTACACTGAAGCTTTCTTT. Amino acid sequence: CASSVPGQYTEAFF.

This clonotype came up many times. CDR3 amino acids: CASSLSSNDEKLFF. The CDR3 nucleotides are TGTGCCAGCAGCTTATCCAGTAATGATGAAAAACTGTTTTTT. The chain recombines TRBV7-2 with TRBJ1-4; D ambiguous. The germline V gene encodes CDR1 SGHTA and CDR2 FQGNSA. The length of the CDR3 is 14 residues. The germline V and J ends were trimmed by 2 bases and 6 bases, with 10 bases remaining between them.

The table lists this clonotype with a few counts. The chain has TRBV4-3 and TRBJ1-2, with unresolved D. The CDR3 runs 14 residues. From germline, CDR1 is LGHNA and CDR2 YSLEER. V lost 0 bases, J lost 8 bases, and 13 bases lay in between. The CDR3: CASSQDKPDEGYTF. CDR3 bases: TGCGCCAGCAGCCAAGATAAACCAGACGAGGGCTACACCTTC.

There are a few counts of this clonotype. This chain uses TRBV5-1 with TRBJ2-3; the D gene is possibly TRBD1 (5 bases). Per the germline V gene, CDR1 is SGHRS and CDR2 is YFSETQ. The V and J ends lost 0 bases and 5 bases respectively, with 10 bases between them. The CDR3 is 14 amino acids. CDR3 amino acids: CASSLGDSGDTQYF. CDR3 nucleotide sequence: TGCGCCAGCAGCTTGGGCGACAGTGGAGATACGCAGTATTTT.

This clonotype was seen many times. The V gene is TRBV5-1, the J gene TRBJ2-2; D is unclear. Trimming shortened V by 0 bases and J by 0 bases, and 18 bases separated the two germline ends. Germline V gives CDR1 SGHRS, CDR2 YFSETQ. The CDR3 runs to 19 residues. CDR3 loop: CASSLAARVTIANTGELFF. The DNA of the CDR3 is TGCGCCAGCAGCTTGGCCGCTAGGGTAACCATCGCGAACACCGGGGAGCTGTTTTTT.

This chain joins TRBV10-3 and TRBJ2-5, with 7 bases identical to TRBD2. V was clipped by 6 bases and J by 5 bases; unmatched bases: 3. This CDR3 comprises 12 residues. Germline V lookup: CDR1 ENHRY, CDR2 SYGVKD. The CDR3 reads CAIRERGETQYF. CDR3 DNA sequence: TGTGCCATCAGGGAGCGGGGCGAGACCCAGTACTTC.

This clonotype was detected ten times or more. The chain has TRBV7-9 and TRBJ2-5; 10 bases match TRBD2. From germline, CDR1 is SEHNR and CDR2 FQNEAQ (reference sequence). The CDR3 has 17 amino acids. V lost 2 bases and J lost 2; bases outside the gene matches: 8. Here the CDR3 reads CASSLTLAGRAQETQYF. CDR3 bases: TGTGCCAGCAGCTTAACACTAGCGGGGAGGGCACAAGAGACCCAGTACTTC.

This clonotype was seen ten or more times. The chain joins TRBV29-1 to TRBJ2-5; 10 nucleotides agree with TRBD2. J lost 1 base, V lost 5 bases, and 1 base had no gene match. The CDR3 contains 13 residues. Per the germline V gene, CDR1 is SQVTM and CDR2 is ANQGSEA. CDR3 sequence (DNA): TGCAGCGTTAGGACTAGCGGCCAAGAGACCCAGTACTTC. It translates to CSVRTSGQETQYF.

The chain carries TRBV6-5 and TRBJ1-3; TRBD1 matches 7 bases. J lost 0 bases, V lost 6 bases, and 5 bases had no gene match. The CDR3 loop spans 15 amino acids. Germline loops: CDR1 MNHEY, CDR2 SVGAGI. In DNA, the CDR3 is TGTGCCAGCAGGAGGGACAGCTACTCTGGAAACACCATATATTTT. This codes for CASRRDSYSGNTIYF.

This clonotype has at least ten counts. V gene TRBV5-1 combines with J gene TRBJ2-3, with 9 bases lining up with TRBD2. V dropped 1 base and J dropped 2; count of bases not matched to a gene: 14. Germline V gives CDR1 SGHRS, CDR2 YFSETQ. The CDR3 runs 19 residues. The CDR3 region is CASSLSGGGAHIITDTQYF. The CDR3 DNA reads as TGCGCCAGCAGCTTGAGCGGCGGGGGGGCTCATATTATCACAGATACGCAGTATTTT. Using reference TRBV5-1 and TRBJ2-3 for the parts outside the CDR3, the full variable domain is KAGVTQTPRYLIKTRGQQVTLSCSPISGHRSVSWYQQTPGQGLQFLFEYFSETQRNKGNFPGRFSGRQFSNSRSEMNVSTLELGDSALYLCASSLSGGGAHIITDTQYFGPGTRLTVL.